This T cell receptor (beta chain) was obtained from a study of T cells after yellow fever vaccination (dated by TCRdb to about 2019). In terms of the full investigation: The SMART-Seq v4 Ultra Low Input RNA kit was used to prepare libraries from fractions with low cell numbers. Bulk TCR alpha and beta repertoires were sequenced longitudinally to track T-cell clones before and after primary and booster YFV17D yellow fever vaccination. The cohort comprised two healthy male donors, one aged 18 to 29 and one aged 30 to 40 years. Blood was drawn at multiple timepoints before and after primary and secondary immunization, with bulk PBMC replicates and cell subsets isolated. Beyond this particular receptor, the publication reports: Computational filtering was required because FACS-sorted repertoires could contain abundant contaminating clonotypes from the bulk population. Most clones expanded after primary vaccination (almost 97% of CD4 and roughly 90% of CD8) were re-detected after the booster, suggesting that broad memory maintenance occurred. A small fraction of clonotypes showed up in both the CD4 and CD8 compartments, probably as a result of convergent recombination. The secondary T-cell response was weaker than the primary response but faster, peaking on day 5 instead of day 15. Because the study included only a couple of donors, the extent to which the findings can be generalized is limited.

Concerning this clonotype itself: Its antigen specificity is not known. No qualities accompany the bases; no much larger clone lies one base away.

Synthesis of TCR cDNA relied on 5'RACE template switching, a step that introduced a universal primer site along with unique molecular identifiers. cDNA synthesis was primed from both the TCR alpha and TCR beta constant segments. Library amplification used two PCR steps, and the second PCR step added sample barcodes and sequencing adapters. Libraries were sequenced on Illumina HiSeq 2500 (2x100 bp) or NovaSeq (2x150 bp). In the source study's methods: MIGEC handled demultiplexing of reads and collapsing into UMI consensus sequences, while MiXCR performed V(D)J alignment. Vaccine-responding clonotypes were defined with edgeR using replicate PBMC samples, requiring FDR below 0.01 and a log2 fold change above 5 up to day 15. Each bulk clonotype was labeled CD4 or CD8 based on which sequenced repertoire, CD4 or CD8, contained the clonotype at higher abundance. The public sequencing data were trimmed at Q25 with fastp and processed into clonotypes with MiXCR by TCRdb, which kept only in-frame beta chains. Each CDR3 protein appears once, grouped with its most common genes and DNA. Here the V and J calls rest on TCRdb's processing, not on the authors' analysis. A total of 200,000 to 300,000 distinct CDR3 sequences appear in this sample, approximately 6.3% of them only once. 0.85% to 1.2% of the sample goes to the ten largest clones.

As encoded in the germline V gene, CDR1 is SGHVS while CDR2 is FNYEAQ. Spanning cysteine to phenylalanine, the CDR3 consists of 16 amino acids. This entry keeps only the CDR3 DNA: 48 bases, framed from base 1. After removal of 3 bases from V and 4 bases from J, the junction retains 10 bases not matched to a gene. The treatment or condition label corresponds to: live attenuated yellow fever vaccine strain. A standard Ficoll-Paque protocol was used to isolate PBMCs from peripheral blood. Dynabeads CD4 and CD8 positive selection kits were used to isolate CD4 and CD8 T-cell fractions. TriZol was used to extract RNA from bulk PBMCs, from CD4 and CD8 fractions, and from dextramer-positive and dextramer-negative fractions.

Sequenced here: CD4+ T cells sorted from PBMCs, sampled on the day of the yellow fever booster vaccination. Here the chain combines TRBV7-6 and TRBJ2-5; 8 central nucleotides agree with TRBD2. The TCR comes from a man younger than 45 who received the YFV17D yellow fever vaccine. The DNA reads TGTGCCAGCAGCTTTATCGTCCGAGCGGGAGCAGAGACCCAGTACTTC. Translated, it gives CASSFIVRAGAETQYF.